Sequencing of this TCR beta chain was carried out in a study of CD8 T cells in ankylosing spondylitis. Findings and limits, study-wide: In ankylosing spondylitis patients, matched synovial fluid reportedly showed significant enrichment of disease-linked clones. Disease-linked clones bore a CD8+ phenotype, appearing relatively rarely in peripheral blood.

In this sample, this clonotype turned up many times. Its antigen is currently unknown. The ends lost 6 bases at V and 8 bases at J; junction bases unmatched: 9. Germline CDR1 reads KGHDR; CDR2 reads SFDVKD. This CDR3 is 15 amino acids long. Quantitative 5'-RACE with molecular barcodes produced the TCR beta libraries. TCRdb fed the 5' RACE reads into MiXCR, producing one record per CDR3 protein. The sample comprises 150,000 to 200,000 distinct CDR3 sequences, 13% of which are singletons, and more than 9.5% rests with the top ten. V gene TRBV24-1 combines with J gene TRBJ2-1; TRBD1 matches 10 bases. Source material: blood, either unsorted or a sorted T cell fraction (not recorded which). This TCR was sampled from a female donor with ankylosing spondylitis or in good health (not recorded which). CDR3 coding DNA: TGTGCCACCAGTTCCTCCGGGACAGGGGTCCATGAGCAGTTCTTC. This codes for CATSSSGTGVHEQFF.